This entry describes one T cell receptor beta chain. The record originates from a study of blood T cell repertoires in COVID-19. Method: immunoSEQ multiplex PCR; TCRdb's copy keeps in-frame clones and lacks some. The sample shows roughly 500,000 clones, 80% to 90% of them seen only once. This receptor was obtained from a young man with COVID-19, enrolled during active disease. Specimen: peripheral blood.

This chain's CDR3 is CATSRETGSYEQYF. In nucleotides, the CDR3 is TGTGCCACCAGCAGAGAAACCGGTTCCTACGAGCAGTACTTC. The chain uses TRBV15 and TRBJ2-7; D unresolved. Germline CDR1 is LNHNV and CDR2 is YYDKDF (reference sequence). CDR3 length equals 14 residues. Trimming shortened V by 0 bases and J by 1 base, and 7 bases separated the two germline ends. The whole variable domain, remainder taken from reference TRBV15 and TRBJ2-7, is DAMVIQNPRYQVTQFGKPVTLSCSQTLNHNVMYWYQQKSSQAPKLLFHYYDKDFNNEADTPDNFQSRRPNTSFCFLDIRSPGLGDTAMYLCATSRETGSYEQYFGPGTRLTVT.